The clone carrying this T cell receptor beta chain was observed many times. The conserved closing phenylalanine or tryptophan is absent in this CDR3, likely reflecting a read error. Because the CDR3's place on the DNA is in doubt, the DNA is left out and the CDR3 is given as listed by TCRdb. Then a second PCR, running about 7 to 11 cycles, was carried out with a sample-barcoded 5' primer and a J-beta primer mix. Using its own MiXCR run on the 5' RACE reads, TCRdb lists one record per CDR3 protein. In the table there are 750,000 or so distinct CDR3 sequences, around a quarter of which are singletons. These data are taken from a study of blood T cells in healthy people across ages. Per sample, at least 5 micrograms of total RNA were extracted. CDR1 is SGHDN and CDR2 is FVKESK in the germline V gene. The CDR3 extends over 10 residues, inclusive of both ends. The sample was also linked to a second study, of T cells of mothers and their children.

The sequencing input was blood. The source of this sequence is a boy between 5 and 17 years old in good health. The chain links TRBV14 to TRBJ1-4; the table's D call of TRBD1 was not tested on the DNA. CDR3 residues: CASSRTGRSI.